This entry features one T cell receptor beta chain sequence. The source of the sample is a study of blood T cell repertoires in COVID-19. The V and J ends lost 2 bases and 3 bases, in that order; junction bases with no gene match: 8. The CDR3 is 16 amino acids. The germline V gene has CDR1 KGHSH and CDR2 LQKENI. Authors' data handling: By means of reference gene primer amplification, nucleated cell counts were estimated. The method was immunoSEQ multiplex PCR; TCRdb's version includes in-frame clones alone and lacks a portion of them. The V and J calls and the clone size are those of that table, but D and trimming were determined from the DNA. The sample records about 40,000 clones, 70% to 90% being singletons.

The chain joins TRBV18 to TRBJ2-3; 7 bases are a match to TRBD2. This clonotype was sampled from a man between 40 and 49 years old with active COVID-19. The sequenced material came from peripheral blood. This CDR3 reads CASSPFGSGKTDTQYF. In nucleotides, the CDR3 is TGTGCCAGCTCACCATTTGGAAGCGGGAAGACAGATACGCAGTATTTT. Supplemented by reference TRBV18 and TRBJ2-3, the full variable domain reads NAGVMQNPRHLVRRRGQEARLRCSPMKGHSHVYWYRQLPEEGLKFMVYLQKENIIDESGMPKERFSAEFPKEGPSILRIQQVVRGDSAAYFCASSPFGSGKTDTQYFGPGTRLTVL.